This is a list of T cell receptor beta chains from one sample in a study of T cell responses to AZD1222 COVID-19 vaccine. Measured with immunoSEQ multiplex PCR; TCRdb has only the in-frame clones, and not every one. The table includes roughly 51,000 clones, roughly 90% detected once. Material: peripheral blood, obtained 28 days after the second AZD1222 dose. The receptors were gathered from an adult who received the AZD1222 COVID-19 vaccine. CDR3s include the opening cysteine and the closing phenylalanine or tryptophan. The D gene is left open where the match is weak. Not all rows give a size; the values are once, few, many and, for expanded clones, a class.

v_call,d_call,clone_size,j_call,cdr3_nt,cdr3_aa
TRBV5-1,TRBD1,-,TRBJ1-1,TGCGCCAGCAGCCAACAGGGGGGGAGCTACACTGAAGCTTTCTTT,CASSQQGGSYTEAFF
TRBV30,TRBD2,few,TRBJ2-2,TGTGCCTGGAGTGTAGGGACTAGCGGGAGTGGCGGGGAGCTGTTTTTT,CAWSVGTSGSGGELFF
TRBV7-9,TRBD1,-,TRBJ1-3,TGTGCCAGCAGCTTAGGGGGACAGGGGGGTCCCCTCGGCACCATATATTTT,CASSLGGQGGPLGTIYF
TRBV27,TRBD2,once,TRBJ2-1,TGTGCCAGCAGCTCTCTAGCGGGAGGGTACAATGAGCAGTTCTTC,CASSSLAGGYNEQFF
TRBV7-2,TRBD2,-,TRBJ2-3,TGTGCCAGCAGCTCCACCGGGACTAGCGGGATTGGAGGCACAGATACGCAGTATTTT,CASSSTGTSGIGGTDTQYF
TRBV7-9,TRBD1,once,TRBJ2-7,TGTGCCAGCAGCTCTCCCACAGGGGGCTACGAGCAGTACTTC,CASSSPTGGYEQYF
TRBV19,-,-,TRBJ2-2,TGTGCCAGTAGTTTTGTAAGGGGCCCCCGGGGTAACACCGGGGAGCTGTTTTTT,CASSFVRGPRGNTGELFF
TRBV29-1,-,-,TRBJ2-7,TGCAGCGCCCGAGCGGACGGGACCCAAGGGTACGAGCAGTACTTC,CSARADGTQGYEQYF
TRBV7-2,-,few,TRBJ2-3,TGTGCCAGCGCCTATTCGCGGGATTTTGATACGCAGTATTTT,CASAYSRDFDTQYF
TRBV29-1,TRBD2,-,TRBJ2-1,TGCAGCGTTGGTCGGGAGGGCCTCAATGAGCAGTTCTTC,CSVGREGLNEQFF
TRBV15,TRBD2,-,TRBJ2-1,TGTGCCACCAGCAGAGATCGTGGGGGACTAGCGGGAGACAATGAGCAGTTCTTC,CATSRDRGGLAGDNEQFF
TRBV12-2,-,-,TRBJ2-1,TGTGCAAGTCGCTCCGGGACAGGGACGGGCAATGAGCAGTTCTTC,CASRSGTGTGNEQFF
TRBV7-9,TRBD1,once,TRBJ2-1,TGTGCCAGCAGCTTGGGACAGGGGTACAATGAGCAGTTCTTC,CASSLGQGYNEQFF
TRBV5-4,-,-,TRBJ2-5,TGTGCCAGCAGCTTGGACTTCCAAGAGACCCAGTACTTC,CASSLDFQETQYF
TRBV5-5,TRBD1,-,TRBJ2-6,TGTGCCAGCAGCGGGACAGGGAGCCCCGGGGCCAACGTCCTGACTTTC,CASSGTGSPGANVLTF
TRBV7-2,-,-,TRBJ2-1,TGTGCCAGCAGCTTAGTCCGCAATGAGCAGTTCTTC,CASSLVRNEQFF
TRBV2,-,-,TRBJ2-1,TGTGCCAGCAGTGTAACCGTGAGTGAGCAGTTCTTC,CASSVTVSEQFF
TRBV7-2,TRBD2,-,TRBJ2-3,TGTGCCAGCAGCAGGACTAGCGGGAGGGCGGGAGATACGCAGTATTTT,CASSRTSGRAGDTQYF
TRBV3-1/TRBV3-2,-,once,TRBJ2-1,TGTGCCAGCAGCCAAGACGCTAGGGTGTACAATGAGCAGTTCTTC,CASSQDARVYNEQFF
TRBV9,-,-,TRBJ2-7,TGTGCCAGCAGCCAAGGGGGATCTTTTTACGAGCAGTACTTC,CASSQGGSFYEQYF
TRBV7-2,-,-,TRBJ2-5,TGTGCCAGCAGCCCCACGGGATCCCGAGTGGAGACCCAGTACTTC,CASSPTGSRVETQYF
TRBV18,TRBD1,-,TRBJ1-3,TGTGCCAGCTTCAGGGGGATTTCTGGAAACACCATATATTTT,CASFRGISGNTIYF
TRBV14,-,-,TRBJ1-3,TGTGCCAGCAGCCAAGAAGGAAACACCATATATTTT,CASSQEGNTIYF
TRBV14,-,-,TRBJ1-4,TGTGCCAGCAGCCAAGAAGGGGGTTATGAAAAACTGTTTTTT,CASSQEGGYEKLFF
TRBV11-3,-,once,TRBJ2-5,TGTGCCAGCAGGCGAGCGATTCGGGAGACCCAGTACTTC,CASRRAIRETQYF
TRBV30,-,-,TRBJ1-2,TGTGCCTGGAGGGCGAAGGGAAAGTATGGCTACACCTTC,CAWRAKGKYGYTF
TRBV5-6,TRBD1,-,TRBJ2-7,TGTGCCAGCAGCTTATCTTTGCGGACAGGGGGCTCCTACGAGCAGTACTTC,CASSLSLRTGGSYEQYF
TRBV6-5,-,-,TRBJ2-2,TGTGCCAGCAGTTCCCCATCCGGACACTTCACCGGGGAGCTGTTTTTT,CASSSPSGHFTGELFF